The source of this T cell receptor beta chain is a study of alternative splicing in chronic myeloid leukemia remission (dated by TCRdb to about 2020). As for the study more broadly: Remission specimens from the trials were collected at major or complete molecular response, at 12 or 24 months of TKI therapy. The RESIST (imatinib), ENESTxtnd (nilotinib) and PINNACLE (nilotinib plus pegylated interferon) trials supplied some 10 diagnostic specimens along with matched remission specimens. Trizol was used to extract total RNA from peripheral blood mononuclear cells of the diagnosis, remission and control samples. The French Persistem study contributed nine CML samples, of which seven were diagnostic and two were matched remission samples. Total leukocytes from peripheral blood collected in EDTA were used as the trial diagnostic specimens. Female/male counts were 11/5 for diagnosis samples, 8/3 for remission samples and 2/4 for controls. RNA sequencing was used to profile peripheral blood obtained from chronic-phase CML patients at diagnosis and at remission, and the resulting profiles were compared with those of healthy donors. The median age was 54 years at diagnosis and 56 to 70 at remission, while healthy controls had a median age of 37. General conclusions and limits of the study: At remission, blood cell composition was reshaped to resemble that of the lymphoid cell-enriched normal controls. Blood cell composition varied strongly between timepoints, moving from enrichment of myeloid progenitors at diagnosis to enrichment of mature lymphoid cells at remission.

This clonotype is a singleton in its sample. This clone's antigen is unknown. The germline V gene encodes CDR1 MNHEY and CDR2 SVGAGI. Measured from the cysteine to the phenylalanine, the CDR3 is 15 residues long. No DNA accompanies this entry. The library was made by bulk RNA-seq. The TruSeq Stranded RNA sample prep kit was used to generate libraries of poly-A-enriched mRNA from an input of approximately 1 ug total RNA. Paired-end sequencing was carried out on a HiSeq 2500, and each sample was sequenced in triplicate. A read length of 125 nucleotides per mate was used for RNA-seq. In the paper's pipeline: Reads were trimmed and aligned to hg38 using STAR v2.7, and quality control was performed with FASTQC, RSeQC and multiqc. Salmon 0.14.1 was used to quantify gene expression levels as transcripts per million (TPM). Principal component analysis suggested that trial, library batch, sequencing batch, treatment regimen and sex did not drive transcriptomic profiles. The reads, reprocessed by TCRdb, yield one row per CDR3 protein sequence and no DNA. TCRdb's processing, not the authors', yielded these V and J calls. The table for this sample lists about 240 distinct CDR3 sequences; roughly nine tenths of them were counted only once. The ten largest clones represent approximately 29% of the sample.

Interpreted using the paper, the time point label stands for: major or complete molecular response after front-line TKI therapy. The patient cohort comprised some 16 CML patients, with matched post-remission samples retrieved for a subset of them. The chain is assembled from TRBV6-5 and TRBJ1-1; TCRdb's D gene call, TRBD1, goes unchecked for lack of DNA. This sequence originates from an adult with chronic myeloid leukemia. The material was PBMCs or total blood leukocytes (not recorded which), obtained during remission. The CDR3 region: CASRPSGQGRTEAFF.